This T cell receptor (beta chain) was sequenced for a study of blood T cell repertoires in COVID-19. Across the whole study: Acute and convalescent COVID-19 specimens originated in the United States, Italy and Spain. The cDNA or gDNA used as material had been derived from T cells, B-cell-depleted T cells, or PBMCs.

Authors' data handling: Amplification of reference gene primers provided the estimated nucleated cell counts. TCRdb's table, derived via immunoSEQ multiplex PCR, lists solely in-frame clones and lacks some. The DNA was the basis for D and trimming; V, J and clone size are from that table. Of some 460,000 clones listed, 70% to 90% are singletons. Allocation to cohorts depended on clinical history reported by the participants. V lost 3 bases, J lost 7 bases, and 19 bases lay in between. The CDR3 sequence is 16 residues long. Germline V CDR1 and CDR2: LNHDA, SQIVND (reference sequence). This clone came up a few times.

The rearrangement links TRBV19 to TRBJ1-5; D remains ambiguous. The sequenced material came from PBMCs or T cells enriched from blood (not recorded which). This clonotype was sampled from a woman aged 18-29 years with acute COVID-19. CDR3 protein: CASSISGRRRGQPQHF. CDR3 nucleotides: TGTGCCAGTAGTATCAGTGGCCGCCGCCGGGGACAGCCCCAGCATTTT.